A single sample gave rise to the 23 T cell receptor beta chains below, sequenced in a study of CD8+ T cells in alopecia areata. RNA extraction was followed by reverse transcription into cDNA, which acted as the sequencing template. Assay: immunoSEQ multiplex PCR; the TCRdb copy retains only in-frame clones and omits some. The sample includes around 210,000 clones, less than 65% of them seen just once. Treatment specified: oral pan-JAK inhibitor, 5-10 mg twice daily. This specimen was CD4+ T cells sorted from blood, taken at week 4, from a patient treated with tofacitinib. The receptors shown here come from a human donor with alopecia areata.

CDR3 sequence reads: CSVRPSQGQPQHF. The CDR3 DNA follows: TGCAGCGTGAGGCCCTCCCAAGGTCAGCCCCAGCATTTT. This chain links TRBV29-1 with TRBJ1-5; D unresolved. This CDR3 region has 13 residues. Germline loops: CDR1 SQVTM, CDR2 ANQGSEA. V was clipped by 6 bases and J by 6 bases, with 15 bases between them.

In this sample, this clone turned up a few times. The chain combines TRBV18 with TRBJ2-2; possible D gene TRBD2, 5 bases. The CDR3 totals 13 residues. The V gene lost 5 bases and the J gene lost 1 base, with 5 bases spanning the gap. Germline-derived CDR1 and CDR2 are KGHSH and LQKENI. The CDR3 sequence: CASSEGNTGELFF. The DNA for the CDR3 is TGTGCCAGCTCAGAGGGGAACACCGGGGAGCTGTTTTTT.

The chain combines TRBV29-1 with TRBJ2-1; no reliable D call. The CDR3 is 15 residues long. The germline V gene has CDR1 SQVTM and CDR2 ANQGSEA. V gave up 4 bases and J gave up 0 bases, with 13 bases separating them. CDR3 loop: CSVGFQLISYNEQFF. The CDR3 nucleotides read TGCAGCGTTGGATTTCAACTCATCTCCTACAATGAGCAGTTCTTC.

The chain couples TRBV18 to TRBJ2-2; D not certain. The CDR3 is 14 amino acids. Per the germline V gene, CDR1 is KGHSH and CDR2 is LQKENI. The germline V and J ends were trimmed by 0 bases and 1 base, with 3 bases remaining between them. CDR3 nucleotides: TGTGCCAGCTCACCACCGAGGAACACCGGGGAGCTGTTTTTT. Translating it yields CASSPPRNTGELFF.

The chain couples TRBV4-3 to TRBJ2-7; D gene uncertain. V shed 0 bases and J shed 2 bases, with 11 bases lying between them. From germline, CDR1 is LGHNA and CDR2 YSLEER. The CDR3 has 15 residues. The CDR3 sequence is CASSQDLTAAYEQYF. The DNA of the CDR3 is TGCGCCAGCAGCCAAGATCTAACAGCAGCCTACGAGCAGTACTTC.

The rearrangement joins TRBV5-4 to TRBJ1-2, with 10 positions matching TRBD1. Trimming took 4 bases from V and 6 from J; bases not matched to a gene: 12. Germline assignment: CDR1 SGHNT and CDR2 YYREEE (reference sequence). This CDR3 region has 16 residues. The CDR3 DNA reads TGTGCCAGCAGCCTAGGGGGACAGGGGACGTCGAATGGCTACACCTTC. Translation: CASSLGGQGTSNGYTF.

The sample holds a few counts of this clone. Here the CDR3 DNA reads TGTGCCAGCAGTTACTCCCCAGGTCTGGGAGAGACCCAGTACTTC. Its translation: CASSYSPGLGETQYF. The chain carries TRBV6-5 and TRBJ2-5; the D is unclear. Germline V lookup: CDR1 MNHEY, CDR2 SVGAGI. With 0 bases removed from V and 4 bases from J, the gap between germline ends came to 12 bases. The CDR3 runs 15 residues.

The rearrangement joins TRBV2 to TRBJ1-2, with D unresolved. CDR1 is SNHLY and CDR2 is FYNNEI in the germline V gene. CDR3 size: 11 residues. Between the trimmed V and J ends, which lost 7 bases and 9 bases, there was a span of 12 bases. CDR3 DNA: TGTGCCAGCATGGCCAGCCGTAGCTACACCTTC. It is translated as CASMASRSYTF.

The chain recombines TRBV2 with TRBJ2-2; 7 bases agree with TRBD2. J gave up 0 bases and V 6 bases, and 1 base lay outside the gene matches. CDR1 SNHLY and CDR2 FYNNEI come from the germline V gene. This CDR3 region has 14 residues. The CDR3 reads CASRRGANTGELFF. The CDR3 region has the DNA TGTGCCAGCAGACGGGGGGCGAACACCGGGGAGCTGTTTTTT.

This chain connects TRBV5-1 to TRBJ2-5; D not certain. V lost 4 bases, J lost 4 bases, and 14 bases lay in between. The CDR3 has 14 residues. Germline CDR1 and CDR2: SGHRS and YFSETQ. The CDR3 nucleotides are TGCGCCAGCAGCCCTCGGGCAGGCTTAGAGACCCAGTACTTC. This sequence encodes CASSPRAGLETQYF.

This clone was recorded a few times. V gene TRBV4-3 combines with J gene TRBJ1-5; D is unclear. The CDR3 is 15 residues long. CDR1 and CDR2 from the germline V gene are LGHNA and YSLEER. V was cut by 7 bases and J by 0 bases, with 13 bases left in between. This chain's CDR3 is CASIGQDHSNQPQHF. As DNA, the CDR3 is TGCGCCAGCATTGGTCAGGATCATAGCAATCAGCCCCAGCATTTT.

The CDR3 loop reads CGTGTGDGYTF. The CDR3 DNA is TGTGGGACGGGCACAGGCGATGGCTACACCTTC. This chain connects TRBV30 to TRBJ1-2; D is perhaps TRBD1 (5 bases). Germline assignment: CDR1 GTSNPN and CDR2 SVGIG (reference sequence). The CDR3 contains 11 residues.

The V and J genes are TRBV29-1 and TRBJ1-2; D is uncertain. V was trimmed by 3 bases and J by 9 bases, leaving 14 bases between them. This CDR3 has 12 amino acids. CDR1 and CDR2 from the germline V gene are SQVTM and ANQGSEA. The CDR3 region is CSVDGVPDSYTF. The CDR3 nucleotides are TGCAGCGTTGATGGAGTGCCAGACAGCTACACCTTC.

The chain joins TRBV5-1 to TRBJ1-1; 7 nucleotides align to TRBD1. The V and J ends lost 4 bases and 1 base, in that order; junction bases with no gene match: 7. There are 15 residues in the CDR3. Germline CDR1 is SGHRS and CDR2 is YFSETQ. The CDR3 DNA reads as TGCGCCAGCAGCCCCGGCGGGACAGAGAACACTGAAGCTTTCTTT. It encodes CASSPGGTENTEAFF.

This chain joins TRBV30 and TRBJ2-5; TRBD2 matches at 7 bases. V shed 3 bases and J 0 bases; nucleotides not matched to a gene: 7. The CDR3 is 15 residues long. Per germline, CDR1 GTSNPN and CDR2 SVGIG (reference sequence). The CDR3, as DNA: TGTGCCTGGAGCCAACAAGCGGGGTACCAAGAGACCCAGTACTTC. Encoded protein: CAWSQQAGYQETQYF.

The chain couples TRBV4-1 to TRBJ2-6, with 10 bases matching TRBD1. V lost 3 bases, J lost 0 bases, and 8 bases stayed unmatched. Germline V gene data show CDR1 as MGHRA and CDR2 as YSYEKL. The CDR3 contains 19 residues. The CDR3 protein is CASSQYRDRGISGANVLTF. DNA for the CDR3: TGCGCCAGCAGCCAGTACCGGGACAGGGGTATCTCTGGGGCCAACGTCCTGACTTTC.

The chain uses TRBV6-5 and TRBJ2-5; TRBD1 matches 10 bases. CDR1 is MNHEY, CDR2 SVGAGI, per germline. The length of the CDR3 is 14 residues. The ends lost 7 bases at V and 3 bases at J; junction bases unmatched: 5. CDR3 loop: CASTFGQGEETQYF. Written as DNA, the CDR3 is TGTGCCAGCACCTTCGGACAGGGGGAAGAGACCCAGTACTTC.

The chain employs TRBV5-6 and TRBJ2-5; TRBD1 matches at 7 bases. The germline V gene has CDR1 SGHDT and CDR2 YYEEEE. V shed 8 bases and J 5 bases; nucleotides not matched to a gene: 6. CDR3 length equals 12 residues. The CDR3 DNA follows: TGTGCCAGTACGACAGGGTGGGAGACCCAGTACTTC. It specifies CASTTGWETQYF.

This clone was observed a few times. V gene TRBV7-9 combines with J gene TRBJ2-1; 7 bases fit TRBD2. The CDR3 length is 16 residues. Trimming removed 5 bases from V and 6 bases from J; junction bases left unmatched: 13. Germline V gene lookup returns CDR1 SEHNR and CDR2 FQNEAQ (reference sequence). In DNA, the CDR3 is TGTGCCAGCAGCCGGGACTACCGTTTCCTGGGCAATGAGCAGTTCTTC. Protein sequence: CASSRDYRFLGNEQFF. The full variable domain, its missing parts supplied by reference TRBV7-9 and TRBJ2-1, is DTGVSQNPRHKITKRGQNVTFRCDPISEHNRLYWYRQTLGQGPEFLTYFQNEAQLEKSRLLSDRFSAERPKGSFSTLEIQRTEQGDSAMYLCASSRDYRFLGNEQFFGPGTRLTVL.

The chain joins TRBV12-5 to TRBJ2-2, with 8 bases aligning to TRBD1. Germline V gene data show CDR1 as LGHNT and CDR2 as FRNRAP. Trimming cost V 5 bases and J 3 bases; bases outside gene matches: 5. The CDR3 is 15 residues long. The CDR3 region is CASGPGQVYTGELFF. The CDR3 DNA is TGTGCTAGTGGTCCGGGACAGGTGTACACCGGGGAGCTGTTTTTT.

The chain uses TRBV4-1 and TRBJ2-7; TRBD2 matches at 12 bases. V shed 2 bases and J 3 bases; nucleotides not matched to a gene: 8. CDR1 is MGHRA and CDR2 is YSYEKL in the germline V gene. CDR3 length: 17 amino acids. The CDR3 loop is CASSQPLLAGGLYEQYF. The CDR3 nucleotides are TGCGCCAGCAGCCAACCTCTCCTAGCGGGGGGGCTCTACGAGCAGTACTTC.

This clone came up a few times. The V gene is TRBV7-9, the J gene TRBJ1-5; D not resolved. The V gene lost 8 bases and the J gene lost 1 base, with 12 bases spanning the gap. Looked up from germline, CDR1 is SEHNR and CDR2 is FQNEAQ (reference sequence). The CDR3 sequence is 14 residues long. The CDR3 region is CASSRLGSNQPQHF. The CDR3, as DNA: TGTGCCAGCTCACGATTGGGAAGCAATCAGCCCCAGCATTTT.

The chain carries TRBV19 and TRBJ1-6, with 7 bases identical to TRBD1. Germline CDR1 reads LNHDA; CDR2 reads SQIVND (reference sequence). V shed 5 bases and J 6 bases; nucleotides not matched to a gene: 1. The CDR3 is made up of 13 amino acids. CDR3 loop: CASSGTVNSPLHF. CDR3 nucleotides: TGTGCCAGTAGTGGGACAGTTAATTCACCCCTCCACTTT.